The T cell receptor beta chain described here comes from a study of T cells in localized non-small cell lung cancer. Study-wide findings and caveats: Longer overall survival was associated with a higher density of T cells in the blood. Across samples, adjacent lung featured a median roughly 50 of the top 100 tumor clones.

The CDR3 extends over 14 amino acids. Germline V gene sequence: CDR1 MNHGY, CDR2 SAAAGT. V shed 6 bases, J shed 5 bases, and the junction held 6 bases outside the gene matches. By proportion, this clone is large. What it recognizes is unknown. Produced via immunoSEQ multiplex PCR; TCRdb's table is partial and in-frame only. The table includes around 2,000 clones, approximately 18% detected once. Specimen: normal lung tissue next to the tumor, collected before any cancer treatment. This chain links TRBV6-8 with TRBJ1-1; 10 bases match TRBD1. The clonotype comes from a male donor aged 60 or over with stage I non-small cell lung cancer. In nucleotides, the CDR3 is TGTGCCAGCAGATGGGGACAGGGGAATACTGAAGCTTTCTTT. Translated, it gives CASRWGQGNTEAFF.